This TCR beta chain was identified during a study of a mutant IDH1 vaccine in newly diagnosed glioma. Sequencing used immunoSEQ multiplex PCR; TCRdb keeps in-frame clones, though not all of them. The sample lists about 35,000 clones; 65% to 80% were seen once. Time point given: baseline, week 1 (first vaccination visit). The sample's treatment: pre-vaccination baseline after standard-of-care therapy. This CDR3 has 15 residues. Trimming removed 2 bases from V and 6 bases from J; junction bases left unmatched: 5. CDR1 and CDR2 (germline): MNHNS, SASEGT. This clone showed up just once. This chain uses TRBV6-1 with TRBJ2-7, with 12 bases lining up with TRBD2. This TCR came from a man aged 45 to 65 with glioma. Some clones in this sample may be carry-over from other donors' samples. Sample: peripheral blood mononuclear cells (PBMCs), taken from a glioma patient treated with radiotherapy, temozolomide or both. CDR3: CASSETTSGRSEQYF. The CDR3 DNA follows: TGTGCCAGCAGTGAAACCACTAGCGGGAGGAGCGAGCAGTACTTC.